This TCR beta chain derives from a study of blood T cells in healthy people across ages. Findings of the study overall: TCR beta diversity, measured per million T cells, fell in a roughly linear way with age.

A second PCR of 7 to 11 cycles used a sample-barcoded 5' primer and a J-beta primer mix. One entry per CDR3 protein, called by TCRdb with MiXCR from the 5' RACE reads. The top ten hold around 10% of the sample, which has roughly 500,000 distinct CDR3 sequences, approximately 25% seen once. This clonotype showed up just a few times. Antigen unknown. One junction end disagrees with the germline gene, perhaps due to a read error. CDR3 length equals 12 residues. Germline V gives CDR1 SSHAT, CDR2 FNYEAQ (reference sequence). Separately, the same data were catalogued under a study of T cells of mothers and their children. That report notes: Samples were provided by three healthy Caucasian mothers and their six children. RNA that had been extracted went wholly into cDNA synthesis, at roughly 1.5 ug per 15 ul.

The sequencing input was blood. This receptor was obtained from a boy between 10 and 17 years old in good health. The chain couples TRBV7-7 to TRBJ2-5; no clear D gene. CDR3 in amino acids: CASSYFGETQYF. As DNA, the CDR3 is TGTGCTAGCAGCTATTTTGGGGAGACCCAGTACTTC.